The source of this T cell receptor (beta chain) is a study of metastatic and nonmetastatic thyroid tumors. Study as a whole: Comparative analysis of repertoires was undertaken across blood and tumor or nodule tissue obtained from malignant and benign thyroid patients.

Original methodology: Clinicopathological groups supplied CDR3 differences that were used to build a distant-metastasis classifier for papillary thyroid cancer. Using MiXCR, TCRdb reanalyzed the PCR reads. The V and J calls and clone size come from TCRdb's table, not from the authors' own analysis. The sample lists over 13,000 clones, less than 25% occurring once. By frequency in the sample, this clone is medium-sized. The antigen is not known. Study results and caveats: In both blood and tumor samples, TCR beta diversity was reported significantly higher for malignant than benign nodules.

No patient received treatment before thyroid surgery. This clonotype was obtained from a female donor with papillary thyroid cancer or a benign thyroid nodule (not recorded which). Some clones in this sample may be carry-over from other donors' samples. The sample taken for sequencing was blood.

The CDR3 DNA follows: TGTGCCAGCAGACGATCGGGGACGAGGACTTTCTTT. Its translation is CASRRSGTRTFF. The chain combines TRBV28 with TRBJ1-1; the D gene is possibly TRBD1 (5 bases). There are 12 residues in the CDR3. Trimming removed 6 bases at V and 12 bases at J, with 17 bases between. Germline V gene data show CDR1 as MDHEN and CDR2 as SYDVKM.